This T cell receptor (beta chain) was retrieved from a study of blood T cell repertoires in COVID-19. At the level of the study: Samples representing acute and convalescent COVID-19 were sourced from the United States, Italy and Spain.

Germline CDR1 and CDR2: SQVTM and ANQGSEA. Trimming took 5 bases from V and 4 from J, leaving 12 bases between them. CDR3 length equals 12 residues. In the original analysis: By means of reference gene primer amplification, nucleated cell counts were estimated. Sequencing used immunoSEQ multiplex PCR; TCRdb keeps in-frame clones, though not all of them. D and trimming were read from the DNA, whereas the V and J calls and clone size are those reported in that table. The sample has 150,000 to 200,000 clones, 92% seen once. The Seattle site enrolled patients during active infection and followed them longitudinally.

The sequenced sample consisted of peripheral blood. The TCR was taken from a man younger than 45 with COVID-19, enrolled during active disease. The chain links TRBV29-1 to TRBJ2-7; D remains ambiguous. CDR3 protein: CSVMLQLYEQYF. CDR3 DNA sequence: TGCAGCGTTATGTTGCAGTTGTACGAGCAGTACTTC.